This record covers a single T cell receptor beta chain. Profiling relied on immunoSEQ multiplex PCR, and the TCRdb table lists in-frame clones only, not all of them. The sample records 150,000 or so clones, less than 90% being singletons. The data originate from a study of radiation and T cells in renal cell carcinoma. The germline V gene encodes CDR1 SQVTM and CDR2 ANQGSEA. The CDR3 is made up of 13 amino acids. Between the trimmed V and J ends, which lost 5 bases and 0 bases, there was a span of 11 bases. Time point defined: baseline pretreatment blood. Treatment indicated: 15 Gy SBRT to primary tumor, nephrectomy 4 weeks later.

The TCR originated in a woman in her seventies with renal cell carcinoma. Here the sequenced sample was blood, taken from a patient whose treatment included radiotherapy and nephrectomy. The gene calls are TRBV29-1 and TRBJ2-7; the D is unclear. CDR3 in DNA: TGCAGCGTTTTGGCAGGTCCCTCCTACGAGCAGTACTTC. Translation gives CSVLAGPSYEQYF.